The 15 T cell receptor beta chains listed next were all sequenced from one sample in a study of CD8 T cells in Susac syndrome. A quantity of roughly 0.5 to 1 ug RNA underwent reverse transcription using random hexamers. TCRdb processed the immunoSEQ multiplex PCR reads anew with MiXCR; each CDR3 protein has one entry. The sample has 95,000 to 150,000 distinct CDR3 sequences; around 94% are singletons. Sequenced input: CD8+ T cells from PBMCs. These receptors all stem from a human donor with Susac syndrome.

This chain joins TRBV29-1 and TRBJ2-1, with TRBD2 matching over 11 bases. Trimming took 0 bases from V and 7 from J; bases not matched to a gene: 8. The CDR3 totals 16 residues. Germline CDR1 and CDR2: SQVTM and ANQGSEA. The CDR3 nucleotides read TGCAGCGTTGAAGATCGATTAGCGGGGGGGCCGAATGAGCAGTTCTTC. Protein product: CSVEDRLAGGPNEQFF.

The chain employs TRBV9 and TRBJ1-6; D is possibly TRBD1 (6 bases). V lost 7 bases, J lost 10 bases, and 12 bases lay in between. Germline V gene data show CDR1 as SGDLS and CDR2 as YYNGEE. The CDR3 loop spans 12 amino acids. CDR3 nucleotide sequence: TGTGCCAGCGGGCATACAGGGTCACCCCTCCACTTT. Protein: CASGHTGSPLHF.

This chain uses TRBV6-5 with TRBJ1-2, with D unclear. Trimming took 4 bases from V and 5 from J, leaving 20 bases between them. The length of the CDR3 is 16 residues. The germline CDR1 and CDR2 sequences are MNHEY and SVGAGI. The CDR3 here is CASSSLESLVAYGYTF. Here the CDR3 DNA reads TGTGCCAGCAGTTCCCTCGAATCCCTCGTCGCGTATGGCTACACCTTC.

This chain uses TRBV20-1 with TRBJ2-7, with 8 bases aligning to TRBD2. This CDR3 has 13 amino acids. Germline CDR1 and CDR2: DFQATT and SNEGSKA (reference sequence). The V gene end was trimmed by 5 bases and the J gene end by 1 base; junction bases not matched to a gene: 4. CDR3 in DNA: TGCAGTGCTGGAGCGGGGGATTCCTACGAGCAGTACTTC. Amino acids: CSAGAGDSYEQYF.

V gene TRBV20-1 combines with J gene TRBJ2-2, with no clear D. The ends were cut back, 2 bases at V and 1 base at J, with 14 bases in the middle. CDR3 length: 16 amino acids. Germline V gene lookup returns CDR1 DFQATT and CDR2 SNEGSKA (reference sequence). This CDR3 reads CSARSPRGRNTGELFF. CDR3 coding DNA: TGCAGTGCTAGAAGTCCCCGTGGACGGAACACCGGGGAGCTGTTTTTT.

V usage is TRBV29-1 and J usage is TRBJ2-3, with D possibly matching TRBD1 (6 bases). The V gene lost 3 bases and the J gene lost 0 bases, with 19 bases spanning the gap. This CDR3 has 17 amino acids. Germline-derived CDR1 and CDR2 are SQVTM and ANQGSEA. DNA of the CDR3: TGCAGCGTTGAGGGGCTAGGGGGAGTTACTAGCACAGATACGCAGTATTTT. It translates to CSVEGLGGVTSTDTQYF.

The chain links TRBV6-1 to TRBJ2-5; D remains ambiguous. The germline V gene has CDR1 MNHNS and CDR2 SASEGT. V was pared by 4 bases and J by 5 bases, with 20 bases between. The CDR3 extends over 16 amino acids. For the CDR3, the DNA is TGTGCCAGCAGTGGAGTAGACACCCCAAGCATTGAGACCCAGTACTTC. This translates into CASSGVDTPSIETQYF.

This clonotype was observed a single time. CDR3 protein: CASTLGREVDEQYF. Written as DNA, the CDR3 is TGTGCCAGCACCTTGGGCAGGGAGGTAGACGAGCAGTACTTC. The chain has TRBV6-5 and TRBJ2-7; TRBD2 is a possible D gene (6 bases). Germline CDR1 and CDR2: MNHEY and SVGAGI. The CDR3 covers 14 residues. V was trimmed by 7 bases and J by 5 bases, leaving 18 bases between them.

This chain links TRBV7-9 with TRBJ2-7, with D possibly being TRBD1 or TRBD2 (5 bases each). The germline V gene has CDR1 SEHNR and CDR2 FQNEAQ (reference sequence). V was trimmed by 4 bases and J by 0 bases, leaving 13 bases between them. This CDR3 spans 15 amino acids. This chain's CDR3 is CASSSTGTASYEQYF. The CDR3 DNA reads TGTGCCAGCAGCTCCACCGGGACGGCCTCCTACGAGCAGTACTTC.

V and J are TRBV27 and TRBJ2-4; TRBD1 is a possible D gene (5 bases). Germline V gene data show CDR1 as MNHEY and CDR2 as SMNVEV (reference sequence). V was pared by 3 bases and J by 6 bases, with 9 bases between. The CDR3 consists of 13 residues. CDR3 in amino acids: CASSLDKSNIQYF. The CDR3 nucleotides are TGTGCCAGCAGTTTGGACAAATCAAACATTCAGTACTTC.

The chain is built from TRBV6-4 and TRBJ2-7; D gene ambiguous. There are 11 residues in the CDR3. Germline assignment: CDR1 MRHNA and CDR2 SNTAGT. V was shortened by 6 bases and J by 7 bases, with 10 bases between the two germline ends. The CDR3 spells CASSPPGEQYF. CDR3 coding DNA: TGTGCCAGCAGCCCCCCGGGTGAGCAGTACTTC.

This clonotype was counted once. The V call is TRBV15, the J call TRBJ2-7, with D hard to call. Between the trimmed V and J ends, which lost 5 bases and 2 bases, there was a span of 13 bases. This CDR3 comprises 14 residues. Germline assignment: CDR1 LNHNV and CDR2 YYDKDF (reference sequence). CDR3: CATSPSNRPYEQYF. CDR3 sequence (DNA): TGTGCCACCAGCCCCTCAAACCGGCCCTACGAGCAGTACTTC.

The CDR3: CASSLTQTSDQETQYF. As DNA, the CDR3 is TGTGCCAGCAGCCTAACCCAGACTAGCGACCAAGAGACCCAGTACTTC. The chain combines TRBV3-1 with TRBJ2-5; 8 bases align to TRBD2. Germline V gives CDR1 LGHDT, CDR2 YNNKEL (reference sequence). The CDR3 runs to 16 residues. V was clipped by 4 bases and J by 0 bases; unmatched bases: 7.

This clonotype was counted a single time. The V call is TRBV5-6, the J call TRBJ2-7, with a possible D match to TRBD1 (5 bases). Trimming took 4 bases from V and 3 from J, leaving 17 bases between them. This CDR3 region has 15 residues. CDR1 and CDR2 from the germline V gene are SGHDT and YYEEEE. CDR3 DNA sequence: TGTGCCAGCAGCCCCGGACAATTGAAAATCTACGAGCAGTACTTC. Its protein is CASSPGQLKIYEQYF.

V usage is TRBV3-1 and J usage is TRBJ2-5; TRBD2 matches 10 bases. Per germline, CDR1 LGHDT and CDR2 YNNKEL (reference sequence). With 0 bases clipped from V and 8 bases from J, the junction kept 6 bases outside the gene matches. This CDR3 spans 15 amino acids. Here the CDR3 DNA reads TGTGCCAGCAGCCAAGATGAAAGACTAGCGGGCACCCAGTACTTC. As protein: CASSQDERLAGTQYF.